The 6 T cell receptor beta chains given below trace back to one sample, sequenced in a study of blood T cell repertoires in COVID-19. Assay used: immunoSEQ multiplex PCR; TCRdb lists only in-frame clones, some missing. The table includes 130,000 to 150,000 clones, roughly 89% detected once. Sequenced sample: peripheral blood. The receptor source for this set is a woman aged 50 to 60 with acute or convalescent COVID-19.

The rearrangement links TRBV7-6 to TRBJ2-5; 10 nucleotides agree with TRBD2. The CDR3 consists of 15 residues. Trimming took 3 bases from V and 5 from J; bases not matched to a gene: 6. Germline assignment: CDR1 SGHVS and CDR2 FNYEAQ. CDR3 DNA: TGTGCCAGCAGCTTTCCTAGCGGGAGTGGTGAGACCCAGTACTTC. Its translation is CASSFPSGSGETQYF.

This chain uses TRBV11-3 with TRBJ2-3; D possibly corresponds to TRBD2 (5 bases). V lost 3 bases and J lost 5, with 15 bases in between. Per the germline V gene, CDR1 is SGHNT and CDR2 is YENEEA. There are 15 residues in the CDR3. CDR3 residues: CASSFRSEGGDTQYF. Here the CDR3 DNA reads TGTGCCAGCAGCTTCCGATCGGAAGGAGGAGATACGCAGTATTTT.

The chain recombines TRBV5-1 with TRBJ2-2; D perhaps matches TRBD2 (6 bases). V gave up 0 bases and J gave up 6 bases, with 12 bases separating them. This CDR3 has 15 amino acids. Looked up from germline, CDR1 is SGHRS and CDR2 is YFSETQ. The CDR3 here is CASSLAAGYAGELFF. The CDR3 coding sequence is TGCGCCAGCAGCTTGGCGGCGGGGTACGCCGGGGAGCTGTTTTTT.

The chain employs TRBV2 and TRBJ1-2; possible D gene TRBD1, 6 bases. Germline V CDR1 and CDR2: SNHLY, FYNNEI. Trimming stripped 7 bases from V and 6 bases from J, with 15 bases between. CDR3 length: 13 residues. CDR3 amino acids: CASTLTGTDGYTF. DNA of the CDR3: TGTGCCAGCACGTTAACAGGGACGGATGGCTACACCTTC.

This chain connects TRBV21-1 to TRBJ1-4; the D call TRBD1 from the table was never checked on the DNA. TRBV21-1 is a pseudogene segment. The CDR3 has 14 residues. The chain's CDR3 is CAGGRERTNEKLFF. The CDR3 region has the DNA TGTGCCGGGGGCAGGGAGAGAACTAATGAAAAACTGTTTTTT.

The V gene is TRBV19, the J gene TRBJ2-5; 8 nucleotides match TRBD2. Trimming removed 6 bases from V and 3 bases from J; junction bases left unmatched: 9. The CDR3 is 15 residues long. CDR1 and CDR2 (germline): LNHDA, SQIVND (reference sequence). The CDR3 bases are TGTGCCAGTAGGAGCGGGAGTTCAGTGAAAGAGACCCAGTACTTC. Its translation is CASRSGSSVKETQYF.